What follows are 25 T cell receptor beta chains derived from one specimen sequenced in a study of shared clonotypes between healthy human individuals. The repertoire was sequenced with immunoSEQ multiplex PCR; TCRdb's copy has only in-frame clones and lacks some. The sample consists of about 380,000 clones, approximately 97% of them appearing once. Sequencing input: memory CD8+ T cells sorted from blood. The subset here: CD45RO+ cells pooled with CCR7-negative TemRA cells. The receptors shown here come from a man aged 30 to 45 in good health.

This clone occurred once. V gene TRBV6-6 combines with J gene TRBJ2-1; no firm D call. This CDR3 comprises 13 residues. Germline CDR1 MNHNY, CDR2 SVGAGI (reference sequence). Trimming shortened V by 2 bases and J by 5 bases, and 7 bases separated the two germline ends. CDR3 DNA: TGTGCCAGCAGTTACGAACGGAACAATGAGCAGTTCTTC. Encoded protein: CASSYERNNEQFF.

The chain combines TRBV5-6 with TRBJ2-1; perhaps TRBD1 as D (5 bases). The CDR3 has 14 amino acids. Germline V gene lookup returns CDR1 SGHDT and CDR2 YYEEEE. V was shortened by 3 bases and J by 5 bases, with 12 bases between the two germline ends. The CDR3: CASSSTDRNNEQFF. CDR3 nucleotide sequence: TGTGCCAGCAGCTCCACCGACAGAAACAATGAGCAGTTCTTC.

The V and J genes are TRBV5-1 and TRBJ1-1; the D gene is possibly TRBD1 (5 bases). The CDR3 spans 14 residues. Trimming shortened V by 2 bases and J by 2 bases, and 10 bases separated the two germline ends. Germline V gene sequence: CDR1 SGHRS, CDR2 YFSETQ. DNA for the CDR3: TGCGCCAGCAGCTTCGGACATCCAAACACTGAAGCTTTCTTT. Translated, it gives CASSFGHPNTEAFF.

The genes are TRBV25-1 and TRBJ2-7; the D gene is possibly TRBD2 (5 bases). CDR1 and CDR2 from the germline V gene are MGHDK and SYGVNS. The CDR3 totals 13 residues. Trimming pared 4 bases from V and 4 bases from J, leaving 11 bases between. The CDR3 sequence: CASSASRGYEQYF. For the CDR3, the DNA is TGTGCCAGCAGTGCATCACGGGGTTACGAGCAGTACTTC.

V usage is TRBV5-1 and J usage is TRBJ2-7; D unclear. Trimming removed 0 bases from V and 4 bases from J, with 5 bases in between. The CDR3 has 12 residues. CDR1 and CDR2 (germline): SGHRS, YFSETQ. CDR3 nucleotide sequence: TGCGCCAGCAGCTTGGGACAATACGAGCAGTACTTC. This translates into CASSLGQYEQYF.

The rearrangement joins TRBV7-3 to TRBJ2-1; TRBD2 matches 12 bases. The junction had 9 bases not matched to a gene; V was cut back by 1 base and J by 2 bases. This CDR3 region has 19 residues. The V gene's germline CDR1 is SGHTA and CDR2 FQGTGA. CDR3 in DNA: TGTGCCAGCAGCTTAAAGTTTCCGACTAGCGGGAGACCCTACAATGAGCAGTTCTTC. Its protein product is CASSLKFPTSGRPYNEQFF.

The gene calls are TRBV6-5 and TRBJ2-3; D might be TRBD2 (6 bases). This CDR3 region has 15 residues. Germline V gene sequence: CDR1 MNHEY, CDR2 SVGAGI. Trimming left V 6 bases short and J 0 bases short, with 13 bases between. The CDR3 sequence is CASRILAQSTDTQYF. In nucleotides, the CDR3 is TGTGCCAGCAGGATACTAGCTCAGAGCACAGATACGCAGTATTTT.

The genes are TRBV2 and TRBJ2-3; a weak D match, TRBD2 (7 bases). CDR1 and CDR2 (germline): SNHLY, FYNNEI. The CDR3 contains 14 residues. The germline V and J ends were trimmed by 7 bases and 2 bases, with 13 bases remaining between them. The CDR3 coding sequence is TGTGCCAGCAAAGCTCGGGGGGCCACAGATACGCAGTATTTT. It encodes CASKARGATDTQYF. Drawing the rest from reference TRBV2 and TRBJ2-3, the complete variable domain is EPEVTQTPSHQVTQMGQEVILRCVPISNHLYFYWYRQILGQKVEFLVSFYNNEISEKSEIFDDQFSVERPDGSNFTLKIRSTKLEDSAMYFCASKARGATDTQYFGPGTRLTVL.

The V call is TRBV11-1, the J call TRBJ2-1; D uncertain. The CDR3 extends over 15 amino acids. Trimming took off 5 bases at V and 4 bases at J, with 15 bases between the two ends. From germline, CDR1 is SGHAT and CDR2 FQDESV (reference sequence). The CDR3 reads CASSLGSGPYNEQFF. The CDR3 DNA reads as TGTGCCAGCAGCCTAGGATCGGGCCCATACAATGAGCAGTTCTTC.

About this clone itself: The same CDR3 also results from other DNA sequences found in this sample. The chain combines TRBV5-4 with TRBJ2-7; D is perhaps TRBD2 (6 bases). CDR1 and CDR2 from the germline V gene are SGHNT and YYREEE (reference sequence). CDR3 size: 13 residues. V was pared by 4 bases and J by 1 base, with 9 bases between. Here the CDR3 reads CASSPGGSYEQYF. CDR3 in DNA: TGTGCCAGCAGCCCCGGGGGTTCCTACGAGCAGTACTTC.

The rearrangement joins TRBV4-1 to TRBJ2-1, with 9 bases aligning to TRBD2. Unmatched junction bases numbered 6, after V lost 1 base and J lost 8 bases. The CDR3 totals 15 residues. Per germline, CDR1 MGHRA and CDR2 YSYEKL. Here the CDR3 reads CASSQVYSGSDEQFF. CDR3 DNA sequence: TGCGCCAGCAGCCAAGTTTATAGCGGGAGCGATGAGCAGTTCTTC.

V usage is TRBV5-1 and J usage is TRBJ2-1; 10 bases agree with TRBD2. Germline V gene data show CDR1 as SGHRS and CDR2 as YFSETQ. V lost 1 base to trimming and J lost 7 bases; unmatched junction nucleotides: 11. The CDR3 length is 17 residues. The CDR3 loop reads CASSLTSGRVLGNEQFF. In nucleotides, the CDR3 is TGCGCCAGCAGCTTGACCAGCGGGAGGGTCCTGGGAAATGAGCAGTTCTTC.

The genes are TRBV5-1 and TRBJ1-5; D gene ambiguous. Germline assignment: CDR1 SGHRS and CDR2 YFSETQ. The CDR3 consists of 13 residues. The V gene lost 5 bases and the J gene lost 7 bases, with 13 bases spanning the gap. In DNA form, the CDR3 reads TGCGCCAGCAGTGAAGGGTCTGGCCAGCCCCAGCATTTT. Translated: CASSEGSGQPQHF.

The rearrangement links TRBV5-1 to TRBJ2-1, with a possible D match to TRBD1 (5 bases). Trimming cost V 0 bases and J 9 bases, with 7 bases left between them. The CDR3 length is 12 residues. CDR1 is SGHRS and CDR2 is YFSETQ in the germline V gene. As DNA, the CDR3 is TGCGCCAGCAGCTTGGTGCAGGGTGAGCAGTTCTTC. Translated, it gives CASSLVQGEQFF.

The chain uses TRBV30 and TRBJ1-5, with 7 bases that match TRBD1. The germline CDR1 and CDR2 sequences are GTSNPN and SVGIG (reference sequence). V shed 5 bases, J shed 6 bases, and the junction held 7 bases outside the gene matches. The CDR3 loop spans 13 amino acids. CDR3 nucleotide sequence: TGTGCCTGGGGCAGGGGGGTCGGTCAGCCCCAGCATTTT. It encodes CAWGRGVGQPQHF. The full variable domain, with the rest looked up from reference TRBV30 and TRBJ1-5, is SQTIHQWPATLVQPVGSPLSLECTVEGTSNPNLYWYRQAAGRGLQLLFYSVGIGQISSEVPQNLSASRPQDRQFILSSKKLLLSDSGFYLCAWGRGVGQPQHFGDGTRLSIL.

V is TRBV4-1 and J is TRBJ2-1; unclear D gene. The CDR3 covers 13 residues. Germline loops: CDR1 MGHRA, CDR2 YSYEKL. V lost 2 bases, J lost 4 bases, and 6 bases lay in between. Written as DNA, the CDR3 is TGCGCCAGCAGCCAACACGTTTACAATGAGCAGTTCTTC. This sequence encodes CASSQHVYNEQFF.

The gene calls are TRBV6-1 and TRBJ2-7; 7 bases align to TRBD1. This CDR3 spans 17 amino acids. The trim removed 0 bases at V and 3 bases at J, leaving 11 bases unmatched. CDR1 and CDR2 (germline): MNHNS, SASEGT. In DNA form, the CDR3 reads TGTGCCAGCAGTGAAGCGCTTCAGGGGACAGTAATCTACGAGCAGTACTTC. Protein: CASSEALQGTVIYEQYF.

The V and J genes are TRBV19 and TRBJ2-1; D might be TRBD2 (6 bases). CDR1 LNHDA and CDR2 SQIVND come from the germline V gene (reference sequence). The CDR3 extends over 13 amino acids. V was clipped by 1 base and J by 6 bases, with 7 bases between them. DNA of the CDR3: TGTGCCAGTAGTATAGGCGGGATCAATGAGCAGTTCTTC. Translation gives CASSIGGINEQFF.

The V call is TRBV27, the J call TRBJ2-6; 12 bases are a match to TRBD1. This CDR3 is built from 16 residues. J was trimmed by 4 bases and V by 8 bases; bases with no gene match: 6. Germline V gene sequence: CDR1 MNHEY, CDR2 SMNVEV (reference sequence). CDR3 sequence reads: CASGGQGALGANVLTF. The CDR3 DNA sequence: TGTGCCAGCGGGGGACAGGGGGCGCTAGGGGCCAACGTCCTGACTTTC.

The chain employs TRBV7-8 and TRBJ2-7; maybe TRBD1 (6 bases). This CDR3 region has 12 residues. V lost 8 bases and J lost 4, with 12 bases in between. Germline V gene sequence: CDR1 SGHVS, CDR2 FQNEAQ. CDR3 protein: CASSYRDYEQYF. Here the CDR3 DNA reads TGTGCCAGCTCTTACAGGGATTACGAGCAGTACTTC.

This chain uses TRBV19 with TRBJ1-2, with TRBD1 matching over 7 bases. J gave up 6 bases and V 4 bases, and 14 bases lay outside the gene matches. The CDR3 length is 16 residues. CDR1 LNHDA and CDR2 SQIVND come from the germline V gene (reference sequence). CDR3 protein: CASSRPLQGNPNGYTF. The CDR3 DNA reads as TGTGCCAGTAGTAGACCATTACAGGGGAACCCTAATGGCTACACCTTC.

The chain carries TRBV28 and TRBJ2-7; 12 positions agree with TRBD1. V gave up 4 bases and J gave up 7 bases; unmatched junction bases: 8. The CDR3 totals 15 residues. Looked up from germline, CDR1 is MDHEN and CDR2 is SYDVKM. CDR3 in amino acids: CASSSLGQGAWEQYF. CDR3 nucleotide sequence: TGTGCCAGCAGTTCCCTGGGACAGGGGGCGTGGGAGCAGTACTTC.

This chain links TRBV30 with TRBJ2-7; D is undetermined. The CDR3 totals 14 residues. V was shortened by 3 bases and J by 2 bases, with 14 bases between the two germline ends. Germline-derived CDR1 and CDR2 are GTSNPN and SVGIG (reference sequence). The CDR3 bases are TGTGCCTGGAGCCGGAAACCTTTTACCTACGAGCAGTACTTC. This translates into CAWSRKPFTYEQYF.

In this sample, this clone turned up once. The J gene is TRBJ2-1, the V gene TRBV5-4; TRBD2 matches at 9 bases. Per the germline V gene, CDR1 is SGHNT and CDR2 is YYREEE (reference sequence). Losses at the gene ends were 4 bases for V and 6 bases for J; bases not matched to a gene: 11. The CDR3 is 16 residues long. CDR3 region: CASSRGAGGSGNEQFF. The CDR3 DNA reads as TGTGCCAGCAGCCGGGGCGCGGGAGGGTCGGGCAATGAGCAGTTCTTC.

The chain joins TRBV30 to TRBJ2-6; either TRBD1 or TRBD2 may supply D (5 bases each). CDR1 is GTSNPN, CDR2 SVGIG, per germline (reference sequence). Trimming shortened V by 0 bases and J by 0 bases, and 9 bases separated the two germline ends. The CDR3 length is 16 residues. This CDR3 is CAWSVLGTSGANVLTF. The CDR3 region has the DNA TGTGCCTGGAGTGTCCTTGGGACCTCTGGGGCCAACGTCCTGACTTTC.